The entry below describes one TCR beta chain. This clone was found once. Its cognate antigen has yet to be identified. Nothing much larger sits one base from this clone, and base qualities are not available. The same CDR3 arises from other DNA sequences in this sample as well. Donors were healthy HIV-negative adults with no recently reported acute infections or vaccinations. Only Caucasian adults living in Nashville, Tennessee, USA were represented among the donors. CD4+ T cells were enriched through magnetic negative selection, after which naive cells were positively selected on CD45RA and the remaining negative fraction served as the memory subset. Blood was obtained by leukapheresis, after which PBMCs were separated by Ficoll-Histopaque density gradient centrifugation and cryopreserved in liquid nitrogen vapor phase. Purity and quantity of every magnetically sorted T cell population were checked by analytical flow cytometry. Genomic DNA was isolated from each sorted fraction and quantified by UV absorbance on a Nanodrop 2000c.

This sample was included in a study of shared clonotypes between healthy human individuals (dated by TCRdb to 2018 to 2021). Describing the broader study: Three men and a couple of women, aged 18 to 49 years, made up the cohort. For each donor, CD4 naive and CD4 memory were each run on three plates, CD8 naive on two plates, and CD8 memory on one plate. The study deeply sequenced blood TCR repertoires of five healthy adults to estimate repertoire size and the extent of clonotype sharing between individuals. To increase sequencing depth and limit assay-specific biases, TCR repertoire library preparation and sequencing were carried out by different laboratories using diverse techniques. Between about 0.8 and 9 billion PBMCs per donor were obtained by leukapheresis. Beyond this particular receptor, the publication reports: Pairwise subsampling indicated that sequencing depth was expected to affect the degree of clonotype sharing among donors. Larger estimated clonotype richness was generally found for naive subsets than for memory subsets. Across several donors, around 5.4% of naive CD4, roughly 3.5% of naive CD8, about 2% of memory CD4, and around 0.4% of memory CD8 clonotypes were shared. Rarefaction of sorted-subset datasets indicated incomplete sequencing despite the large sequencing depth. Because the study included only a small number of donors, the genetic and exposure-history diversity represented was limited. Compared with non-shared clonotypes, clonotypes shared by all four sorted-subset donors had higher generation probabilities. Sampling was restricted to blood, and TCR repertoires in tissue are likely to differ from TCR repertoires in blood.

Relative to germline, V is missing 0 bases and J is missing 3 bases, with 3 bases of the junction outside any gene match. For CDR1 and CDR2, the germline V gene lists MNHEY and SVGAGI. The CDR3 sequence holds 16 residues, the cysteine and phenylalanine included. Here the CDR3 DNA is all that survives: 48 bases in frame from base 1. Using the deep immunoSEQ assay, multiplex PCR amplified TCR CDR3 regions from genomic DNA. Extracted genomic DNA from each cell subset was distributed evenly across all wells of several immunoSEQ 96-well plates, and each plate was treated as a replicate. For sorted subsets, about 0.2 ug genomic DNA, equal to about 30,000 T cell genomes, was loaded into each replicate PCR. The purified libraries were quantified using a Qubit 3.0 fluorometer, sized with a Bioanalyzer 2100, and then quantified again using the KAPA Library Quantification kit. Every immunoSEQ 96-well plate was sequenced on a separate single-read 150-cycle Illumina NextSeq 550 flow cell. The source study handled its data this way. Because only junctional sequences without quality scores were contained in the immunoSEQ output, filtering matching that applied to full-length reads could not be performed. To assign V/J genes and CDR3, sequences were annotated against IMGT germline references using PyIR, a Python wrapper for IgBLAST v1.9. Any read was removed if the V/J assignment was weak (E-value above 1e-6), the CDR3 was missing, or the read contained stop codons, out-of-frame junctions, or ambiguous translated residues. V3J clonotypes were defined as sequences sharing an identical inferred V gene, J gene, and CDR3 amino acid sequence. Percentage overlap between repertoires was computed as shared unique clonotypes divided by the size of the smaller repertoire. Richness of each repertoire was evaluated using RTK rarefaction, the Chao1 estimator, and Recon v2.1 estimates of unobserved clonotypes. For all TCRbeta clonotypes obtained by the gDNA method from a few donors, generation probabilities were computed with OLGA. The table comes from immuneACCESS by way of TCRdb, which keeps in-frame sequences with V and J called. Part of the clones is missing from these tables; in studies checked, under half for an unresolved V gene and the rest for unknown reasons. For V, J and clone size, that table is used; D and trimming come from the DNA. The sample table lists 2 million to 3 million clones, roughly 92% of them with a count of one. 0.13% to 0.15% of the sample is held by the ten biggest clonotypes.

Material: naive CD4+ T cells sorted from blood. The cell subset or site label on this specimen signifies: CD45RA+ positively selected. The sequence links TRBV6-5 to TRBJ2-3, with 10 bases matching TRBD2. This clonotype was obtained from a young man in good health. The CDR3 in this case is CASSYSLAGVTDTQYF. The bases are TGTGCCAGCAGTTACTCCCTAGCGGGAGTAACAGATACGCAGTATTTT.